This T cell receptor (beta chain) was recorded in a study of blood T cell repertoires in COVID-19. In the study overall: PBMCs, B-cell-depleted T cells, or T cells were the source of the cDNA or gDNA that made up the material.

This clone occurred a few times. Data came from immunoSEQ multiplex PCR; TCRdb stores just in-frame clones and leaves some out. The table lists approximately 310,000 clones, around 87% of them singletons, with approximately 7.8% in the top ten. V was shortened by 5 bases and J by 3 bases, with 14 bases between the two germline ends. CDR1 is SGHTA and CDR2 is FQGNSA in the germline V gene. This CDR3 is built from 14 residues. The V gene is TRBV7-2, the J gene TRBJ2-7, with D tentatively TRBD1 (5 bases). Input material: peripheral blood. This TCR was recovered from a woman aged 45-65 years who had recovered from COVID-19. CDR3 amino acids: CASSLRRQGYEQYF. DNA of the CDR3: TGTGCCAGCAGCCTCAGACGGCAGGGCTACGAGCAGTACTTC.